Below are 25 T cell receptor beta chains sequenced from a single sample in a study of blood T cell repertoires in COVID-19. Sequencing used immunoSEQ multiplex PCR; TCRdb keeps in-frame clones, though not all of them. The sample includes around 110,000 clones, approximately 82% of them seen just once. The specimen was peripheral blood. These receptor sequences come from a man between 25 and 39 years old with acute or convalescent COVID-19.

This clone came up a few times. This chain connects TRBV9 to TRBJ1-2; tentatively, D is TRBD1 (5 bases). The CDR3 runs 14 residues. Trimming took 3 bases from V and 7 from J, leaving 16 bases between them. The germline V gene has CDR1 SGDLS and CDR2 YYNGEE. CDR3 sequence: CASSDDRTGRGYTF. CDR3 sequence (DNA): TGTGCCAGCAGCGACGACAGAACTGGGCGTGGCTACACCTTC.

V gene TRBV2 combines with J gene TRBJ1-1; perhaps TRBD1 as D (6 bases). This CDR3 has 12 amino acids. Germline V CDR1 and CDR2: SNHLY, FYNNEI. Trimming took off 7 bases at V and 7 bases at J, with 13 bases between the two ends. The CDR3 sequence: CASTLTGIEAFF. The CDR3 DNA follows: TGTGCCAGCACCTTAACAGGGATTGAAGCTTTCTTT.

This rearrangement joins TRBV27 to TRBJ1-2; 8 positions agree with TRBD1. This CDR3 comprises 13 residues. The V and J ends lost 3 bases and 8 bases, in that order; junction bases with no gene match: 5. Germline V gene data show CDR1 as MNHEY and CDR2 as SMNVEV (reference sequence). The CDR3 DNA is TGTGCCAGCAGTTTGGGCAGGGGGCTCGGCTACACCTTC. Its translation: CASSLGRGLGYTF.

V usage is TRBV5-6 and J usage is TRBJ2-1, with 11 bases lining up with TRBD2. This CDR3 spans 19 amino acids. CDR1 and CDR2 (germline): SGHDT, YYEEEE. Trimming cost V 4 bases and J 5 bases; bases outside gene matches: 17. The DNA of the CDR3 is TGTGCCAGCAGCCCCACCCTACTTAGCGGGGGGGCCGGGGACAATGAGCAGTTCTTC. This codes for CASSPTLLSGGAGDNEQFF.

This chain connects TRBV29-1 to TRBJ2-7; the D gene is possibly TRBD1 (6 bases). In germline, CDR1 is SQVTM, CDR2 ANQGSEA. Trimming left V 7 bases short and J 2 bases short, with 18 bases between. This CDR3 region has 14 residues. The CDR3 coding sequence is TGCAGCGCCGTTTTCAAGGACAGAGCCTACGAGCAGTACGTC. Residues: CSAVFKDRAYEQYV.

Of note for this clone: An end of the junction differs from the germline gene, which may be a read error. The chain is built from TRBV6-2 or TRBV6-3 and TRBJ1-2, with TRBD1 as a possible D gene (5 bases). The CDR3 spans 16 residues. CDR1 and CDR2 from the germline V gene are MNHEY and SVGEGT. The CDR3 bases are TGTACCAGCAGTTACTCCCTTACCGGGACTTCGGGCGGCTACACCTTC. As protein: CTSSYSLTGTSGGYTF.

This clone came up once. The genes are TRBV6-1 and TRBJ2-3, with 8 bases aligning to TRBD2. The trim removed 4 bases at V and 0 bases at J, leaving 15 bases unmatched. The CDR3 loop spans 19 amino acids. Germline-derived CDR1 and CDR2 are MNHNS and SASEGT. Here the CDR3 reads CASSGLGGGGLLSTDTQYF. DNA for the CDR3: TGTGCCAGCAGTGGCCTTGGAGGCGGGGGGCTCCTTAGCACAGATACGCAGTATTTT.

This sequence joins TRBV12-3 or TRBV12-4 and TRBJ1-5; no clear D gene. The CDR3 has 13 amino acids. The germline V and J ends were trimmed by 1 base and 4 bases, with 5 bases remaining between them. CDR3 sequence (DNA): TGTGCCAGCAGTTTAGAGGAGAATCAGCCCCAGCATTTT. Protein product: CASSLEENQPQHF.

There are a few counts of this clone. This chain connects TRBV6-5 to TRBJ1-2; D is perhaps TRBD1 (6 bases). CDR3 length: 15 amino acids. Germline CDR1 MNHEY, CDR2 SVGAGI. V lost 5 bases to trimming and J lost 5 bases, with 18 bases between them. The CDR3 spells CASSPRDTHLYGYTF. DNA of the CDR3: TGTGCCAGCAGTCCCCGGGACACCCACCTTTATGGCTACACCTTC.

Regarding this clone: This specimen includes other DNA sequences encoding the same CDR3. The chain joins TRBV2 to TRBJ1-2; 9 bases match TRBD1. In germline, CDR1 is SNHLY, CDR2 FYNNEI. The CDR3 is made up of 10 amino acids. V lost 8 bases, J lost 8 bases, and 0 bases stayed unmatched. The CDR3 DNA reads as TGTGCCAGCGGACAGGGGGGCTACACCTTC. Protein product: CASGQGGYTF.

V gene TRBV11-2 combines with J gene TRBJ2-1; 9 positions agree with TRBD1. This CDR3 has 13 amino acids. The V gene's germline CDR1 is SGHAT and CDR2 FQNNGV. V lost 5 bases and J lost 7; bases outside the gene matches: 3. CDR3 DNA: TGTGCCAGCAGCAGGACAGGGGTGAATGAGCAGTTCTTC. Translating it yields CASSRTGVNEQFF. The full variable domain, with the rest looked up from reference TRBV11-2 and TRBJ2-1, is EAGVAQSPRYKIIEKRQSVAFWCNPISGHATLYWYQQILGQGPKLLIQFQNNGVVDDSQLPKDRFSAERLKGVDSTLKIQPAKLEDSAVYLCASSRTGVNEQFFGPGTRLTVL.

CDR3 loop: CASSTGLGNSPLHF. CDR3 bases: TGTGCCAGCAGCACGGGACTGGGAAATTCACCCCTCCACTTT. This chain joins TRBV28 and TRBJ1-6, with D perhaps TRBD1 (5 bases). The CDR3 sequence is 14 residues long. V was trimmed by 6 bases and J by 7 bases, leaving 13 bases between them. The V gene's germline CDR1 is MDHEN and CDR2 SYDVKM.

The V call is TRBV11-2, the J call TRBJ1-2; 12 nucleotides line up with TRBD1. The CDR3 is made up of 16 amino acids. After removal of 1 base from V and 8 bases from J, the junction contained 8 bases not matched to a gene. Per germline, CDR1 SGHAT and CDR2 FQNNGV. CDR3 DNA: TGTGCCAGCAGCTTAGCGGGACAGGGGGCCCTAGGAGGCTACACCTTC. Translated, it gives CASSLAGQGALGGYTF.

This chain uses TRBV6-5 with TRBJ1-5, with TRBD1 identical over 8 bases. CDR3 length equals 14 residues. The V and J ends lost 5 bases and 7 bases, in that order; junction bases with no gene match: 7. The V gene's germline CDR1 is MNHEY and CDR2 SVGAGI. This CDR3 is CASSPRTGRQPQHF. As DNA, the CDR3 is TGTGCCAGCAGTCCCCGGACAGGGAGACAGCCCCAGCATTTT.

V usage is TRBV19 and J usage is TRBJ1-6; tentative D call: TRBD1 (5 bases). Per germline, CDR1 LNHDA and CDR2 SQIVND (reference sequence). V gave up 5 bases and J gave up 0 bases, with 8 bases separating them. There are 15 residues in the CDR3. The CDR3 loop is CASSGASSYNSPLHF. CDR3 in DNA: TGTGCCAGTAGTGGGGCGAGCTCCTATAATTCACCCCTCCACTTT.

The rearrangement links TRBV5-4 to TRBJ1-3, with unresolved D. Germline CDR1 SGHNT, CDR2 YYREEE (reference sequence). The CDR3 is made up of 17 amino acids. V lost 3 bases to trimming and J lost 0 bases, with 16 bases between them. CDR3 bases: TGTGCCAGCAGCTATCGAGTTGTGGGCGACTCTGGAAACACCATATATTTT. Amino acids: CASSYRVVGDSGNTIYF. Filled out from reference TRBV5-4 and TRBJ1-3, the complete variable domain reads ETGVTQSPTHLIKTRGQQVTLRCSSQSGHNTVSWYQQALGQGPQFIFQYYREEENGRGNFPPRFSGLQFPNYSSELNVNALELDDSALYLCASSYRVVGDSGNTIYFGEGSWLTVV.

The V and J genes are TRBV9 and TRBJ2-5, with TRBD2 matching 10 bases. The CDR3 contains 15 residues. J was trimmed by 1 base and V by 0 bases; bases with no gene match: 0. Germline CDR1 is SGDLS and CDR2 is YYNGEE. CDR3 coding DNA: TGTGCCAGCAGCGTAGGGACTAGCGGCCAAGAGACCCAGTACTTC. It codes for CASSVGTSGQETQYF.

The J gene is TRBJ2-5, the V gene TRBV5-6, with 8 bases aligning to TRBD2. Per germline, CDR1 SGHDT and CDR2 YYEEEE. This CDR3 contains 17 residues. Unmatched junction bases numbered 13, after V lost 4 bases and J lost 2 bases. The CDR3 DNA reads as TGTGCCAGCAGCCAGCGCTGGCTAGCGGGCTTACAAGAGACCCAGTACTTC. Its protein product is CASSQRWLAGLQETQYF.

The chain is built from TRBV10-3 and TRBJ2-1; 11 nucleotides match TRBD2. The V segment lost 9 bases and the J segment 1 base; nucleotides outside the gene matches: 8. The CDR3 length is 16 residues. CDR1 is ENHRY, CDR2 SYGVKD, per germline. CDR3 DNA sequence: TGTGCCATTTTTAGCGGGAGGGCCGAGTCCTACAATGAGCAGTTCTTC. This gives the protein CAIFSGRAESYNEQFF.

V usage is TRBV6-2 or TRBV6-3 and J usage is TRBJ2-3, with D possibly being TRBD2 (6 bases). The V and J ends lost 0 bases and 1 base respectively, with 11 bases between them. The germline V gene has CDR1 MNHEY and CDR2 SVGEGT. The CDR3 runs to 16 residues. CDR3 in DNA: TGTGCCAGCAGTTACTCGCGGCCTAGCGGCACAGATACGCAGTATTTT. This gives the protein CASSYSRPSGTDTQYF.

This rearrangement joins TRBV11-2 to TRBJ1-3; possibly TRBD1 for D (5 bases). The CDR3 is 13 amino acids. Per germline, CDR1 SGHAT and CDR2 FQNNGV. Trimming shortened V by 5 bases and J by 4 bases, and 9 bases separated the two germline ends. In DNA form, the CDR3 reads TGTGCCAGCAGCCCGGGGGGGGGAAACACCATATATTTT. This gives the protein CASSPGGGNTIYF.

This clone appeared a single time. The rearrangement joins TRBV27 to TRBJ1-5; the D is unclear. The CDR3 covers 15 residues. Germline values: CDR1 MNHEY, CDR2 SMNVEV (reference sequence). V lost 3 bases, J lost 0 bases, and 9 bases lay in between. The CDR3 nucleotides are TGTGCCAGCAGTTTCCTACAGCATAGCAATCAGCCCCAGCATTTT. It translates to CASSFLQHSNQPQHF.

CDR3 in DNA: TGTGCCAGCAGCGTAACGGACTATGGCTACACCTTC. As protein: CASSVTDYGYTF. This chain joins TRBV9 and TRBJ1-2; unclear D gene. In germline, CDR1 is SGDLS, CDR2 YYNGEE. V lost 1 base and J lost 3, with 4 bases in between. This CDR3 is 12 amino acids long.

J is TRBJ1-2 and V is TRBV10-3; TRBD1 is a possible D gene (5 bases). The V end was cut by 0 bases, the J end by 5 bases, with 7 bases between. This CDR3 is 13 amino acids long. Germline V gives CDR1 ENHRY, CDR2 SYGVKD. The CDR3 DNA is TGTGCCATCAGTGAGTCGAAGGGGTATGGCTACACCTTC. Translating it yields CAISESKGYGYTF.

The chain recombines TRBV6-1 with TRBJ2-7; 8 nucleotides match TRBD2. The J segment lost 10 bases and the V segment lost 3 bases, leaving 8 bases of the junction unmatched. CDR3 length: 13 amino acids. The germline V gene has CDR1 MNHNS and CDR2 SASEGT. The CDR3 DNA sequence: TGTGCCAGCAGTGATGTCGGGAGGGCGCAACAGTACGTC. This codes for CASSDVGRAQQYV.